This TCR beta chain derives from a study of T cell responses to AZD1222 COVID-19 vaccine. Study-level points and caveats: Seropositive status at baseline applied to only a handful of AZD1222 recipients. Samples come after the peak T cell response, not at day 14.

Trimming at V came to 7 bases and at J to 5 bases, leaving 8 bases not matched to a gene. The germline V gene has CDR1 LNHDA and CDR2 SQIVND (reference sequence). This CDR3 has 15 amino acids. This clone was observed a single time. The target antigen is unknown. Clones were read by immunoSEQ multiplex PCR, and TCRdb kept only the in-frame ones, dropping some. Of about 86,000 clones in the sample, 70% to 90% were seen once. The specimen comprised peripheral blood, sampled on day 0 of MenACWY control vaccination. This chain connects TRBV19 to TRBJ2-5; 12 positions match TRBD1. The TCR comes from an adult in good health. The CDR3, as DNA: TGTGCCAGTACCAAAGGGACAGGGGGCTTTGAGACCCAGTACTTC. Translation: CASTKGTGGFETQYF.